Sequencing of this T cell receptor beta chain was carried out in a study of cytomegalovirus exposure and HLA in healthy donors. Study-level findings and limits: Among TCR beta chains of equal frequency, HLA-associated ones were more clonally expanded in a later analysis. Many donors carried some public TCRs, although rarity characterized most TCR sequences. Later analysis associated a missense DCLRE1C variant with TCR beta V- and J-gene trimming. There was a cluster of highly shared sequence variants that was likely a sequencing artifact.

The primer mix had 60 Vbeta and 13 Jbeta primers. The table came from immunoSEQ multiplex PCR; TCRdb's copy has only in-frame clones and leaves some out. The sample consists of some 130,000 clones, 55% to 80% of them appearing once. CDR3 length equals 14 residues. Germline V gene sequence: CDR1 MDHEN, CDR2 SYDVKM. V shed 6 bases and J shed 8 bases, with 19 bases lying between them. About this clone itself: As yet, its antigen is unknown.

Sequencing was done on a sample of PBMCs. The genes are TRBV28 and TRBJ1-1, with D possibly matching TRBD1 (5 bases). This sequence originates from a woman aged 40 to 50 in good health and CMV-seronegative. In DNA, the CDR3 is TGTGCCAGCAGCGTTCTAGGCAGGGTCAAGGAAGCTTTCTTT. It translates to CASSVLGRVKEAFF.